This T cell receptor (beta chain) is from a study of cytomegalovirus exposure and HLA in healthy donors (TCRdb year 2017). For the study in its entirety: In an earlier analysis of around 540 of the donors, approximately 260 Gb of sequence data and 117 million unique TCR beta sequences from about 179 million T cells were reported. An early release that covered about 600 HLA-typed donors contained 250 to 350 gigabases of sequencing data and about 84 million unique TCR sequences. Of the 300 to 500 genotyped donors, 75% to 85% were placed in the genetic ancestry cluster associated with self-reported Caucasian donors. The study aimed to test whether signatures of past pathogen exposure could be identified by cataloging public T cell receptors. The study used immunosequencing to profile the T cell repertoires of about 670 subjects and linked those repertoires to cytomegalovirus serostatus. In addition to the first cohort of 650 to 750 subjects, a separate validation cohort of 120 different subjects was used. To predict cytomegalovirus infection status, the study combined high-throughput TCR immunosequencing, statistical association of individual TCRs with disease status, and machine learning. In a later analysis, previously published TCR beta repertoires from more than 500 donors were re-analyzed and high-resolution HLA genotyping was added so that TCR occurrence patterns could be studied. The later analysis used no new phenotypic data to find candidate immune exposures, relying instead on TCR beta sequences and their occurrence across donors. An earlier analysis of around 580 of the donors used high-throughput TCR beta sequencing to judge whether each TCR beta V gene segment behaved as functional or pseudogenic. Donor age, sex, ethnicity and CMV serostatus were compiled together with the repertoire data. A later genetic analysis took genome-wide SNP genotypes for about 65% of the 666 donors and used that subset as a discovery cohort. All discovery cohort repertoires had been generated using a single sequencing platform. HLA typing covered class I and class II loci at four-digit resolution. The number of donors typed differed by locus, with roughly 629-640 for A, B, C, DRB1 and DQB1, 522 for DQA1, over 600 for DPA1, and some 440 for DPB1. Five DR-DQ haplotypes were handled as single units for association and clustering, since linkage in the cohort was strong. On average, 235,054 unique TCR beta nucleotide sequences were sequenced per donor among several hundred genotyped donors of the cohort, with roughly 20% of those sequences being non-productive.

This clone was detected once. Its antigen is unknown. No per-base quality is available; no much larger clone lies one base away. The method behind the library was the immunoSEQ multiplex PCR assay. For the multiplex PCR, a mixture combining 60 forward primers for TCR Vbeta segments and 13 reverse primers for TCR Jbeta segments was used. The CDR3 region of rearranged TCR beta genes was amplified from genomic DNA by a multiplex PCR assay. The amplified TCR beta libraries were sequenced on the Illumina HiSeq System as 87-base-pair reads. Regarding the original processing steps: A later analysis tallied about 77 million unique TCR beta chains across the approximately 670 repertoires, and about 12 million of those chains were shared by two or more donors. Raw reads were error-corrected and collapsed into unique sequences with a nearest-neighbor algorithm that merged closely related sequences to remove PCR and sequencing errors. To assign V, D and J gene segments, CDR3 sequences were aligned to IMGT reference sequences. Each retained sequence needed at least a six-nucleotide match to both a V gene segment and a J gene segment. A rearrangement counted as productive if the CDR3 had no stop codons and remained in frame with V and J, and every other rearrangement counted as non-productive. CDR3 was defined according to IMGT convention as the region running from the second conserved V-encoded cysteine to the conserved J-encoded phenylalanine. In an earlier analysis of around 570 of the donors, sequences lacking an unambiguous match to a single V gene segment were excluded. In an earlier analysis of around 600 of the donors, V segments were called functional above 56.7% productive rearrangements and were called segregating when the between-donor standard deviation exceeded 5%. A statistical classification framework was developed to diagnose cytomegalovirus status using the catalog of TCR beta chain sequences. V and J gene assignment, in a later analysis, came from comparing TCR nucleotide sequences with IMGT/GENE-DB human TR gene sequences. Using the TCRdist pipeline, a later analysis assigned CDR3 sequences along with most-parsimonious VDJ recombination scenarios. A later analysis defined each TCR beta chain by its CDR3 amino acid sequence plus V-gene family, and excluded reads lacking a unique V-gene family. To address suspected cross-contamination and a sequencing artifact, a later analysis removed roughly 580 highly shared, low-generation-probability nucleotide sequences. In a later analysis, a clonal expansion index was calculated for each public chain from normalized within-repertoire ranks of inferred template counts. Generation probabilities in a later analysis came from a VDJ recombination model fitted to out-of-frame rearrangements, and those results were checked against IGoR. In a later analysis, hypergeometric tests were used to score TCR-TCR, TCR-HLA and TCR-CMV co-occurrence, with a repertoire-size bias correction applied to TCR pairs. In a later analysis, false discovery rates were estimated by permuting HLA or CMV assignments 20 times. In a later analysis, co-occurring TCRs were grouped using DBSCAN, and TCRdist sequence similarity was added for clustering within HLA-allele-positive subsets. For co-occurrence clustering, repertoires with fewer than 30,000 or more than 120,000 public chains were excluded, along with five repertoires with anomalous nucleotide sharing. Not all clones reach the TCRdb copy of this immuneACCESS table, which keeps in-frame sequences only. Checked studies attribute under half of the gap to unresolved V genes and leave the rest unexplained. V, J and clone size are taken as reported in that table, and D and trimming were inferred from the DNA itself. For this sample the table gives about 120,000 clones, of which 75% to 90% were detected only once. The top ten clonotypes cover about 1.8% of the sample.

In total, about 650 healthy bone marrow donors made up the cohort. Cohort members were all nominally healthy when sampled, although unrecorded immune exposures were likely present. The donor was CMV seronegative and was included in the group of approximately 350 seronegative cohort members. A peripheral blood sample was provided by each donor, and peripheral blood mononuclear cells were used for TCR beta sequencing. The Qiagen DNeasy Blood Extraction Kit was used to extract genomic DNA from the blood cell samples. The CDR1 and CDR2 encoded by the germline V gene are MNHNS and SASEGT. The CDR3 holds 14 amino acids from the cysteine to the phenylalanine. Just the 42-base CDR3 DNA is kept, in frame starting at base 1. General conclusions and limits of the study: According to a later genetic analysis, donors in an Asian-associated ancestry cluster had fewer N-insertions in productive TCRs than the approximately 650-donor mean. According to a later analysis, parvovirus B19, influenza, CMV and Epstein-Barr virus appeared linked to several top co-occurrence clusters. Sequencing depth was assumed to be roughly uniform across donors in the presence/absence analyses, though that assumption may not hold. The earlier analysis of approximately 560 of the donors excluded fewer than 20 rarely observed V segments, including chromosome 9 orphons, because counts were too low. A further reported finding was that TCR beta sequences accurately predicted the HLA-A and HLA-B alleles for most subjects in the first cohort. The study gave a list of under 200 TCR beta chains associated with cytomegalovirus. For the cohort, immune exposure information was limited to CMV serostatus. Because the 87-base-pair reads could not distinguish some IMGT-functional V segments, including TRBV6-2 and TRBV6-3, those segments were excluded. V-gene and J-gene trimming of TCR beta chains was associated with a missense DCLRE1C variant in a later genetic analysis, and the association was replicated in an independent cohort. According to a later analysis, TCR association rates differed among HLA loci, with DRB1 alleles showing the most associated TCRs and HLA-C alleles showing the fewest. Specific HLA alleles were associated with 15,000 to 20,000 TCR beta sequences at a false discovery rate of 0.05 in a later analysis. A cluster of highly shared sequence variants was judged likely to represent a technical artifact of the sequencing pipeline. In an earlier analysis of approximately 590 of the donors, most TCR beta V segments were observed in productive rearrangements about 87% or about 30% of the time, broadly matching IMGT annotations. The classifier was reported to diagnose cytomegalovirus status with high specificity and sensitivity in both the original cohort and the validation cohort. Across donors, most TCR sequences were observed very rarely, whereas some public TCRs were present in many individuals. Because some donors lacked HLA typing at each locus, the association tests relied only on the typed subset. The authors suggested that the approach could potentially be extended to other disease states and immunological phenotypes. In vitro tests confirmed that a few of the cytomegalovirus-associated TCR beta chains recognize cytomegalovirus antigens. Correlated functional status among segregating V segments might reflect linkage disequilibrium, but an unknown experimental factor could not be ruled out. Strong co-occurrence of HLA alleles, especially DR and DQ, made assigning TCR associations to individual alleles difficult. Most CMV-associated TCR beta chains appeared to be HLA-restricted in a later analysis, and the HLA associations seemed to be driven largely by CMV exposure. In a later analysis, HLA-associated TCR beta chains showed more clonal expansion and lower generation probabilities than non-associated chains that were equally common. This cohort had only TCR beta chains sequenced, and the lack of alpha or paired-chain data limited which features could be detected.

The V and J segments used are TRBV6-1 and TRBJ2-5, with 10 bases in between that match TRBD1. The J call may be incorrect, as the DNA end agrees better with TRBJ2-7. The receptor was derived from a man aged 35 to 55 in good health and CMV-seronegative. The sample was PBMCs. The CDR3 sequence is CATRQGAFAYEQYF. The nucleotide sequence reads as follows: TGTGCCACACGACAGGGGGCGTTTGCCTACGAGCAGTACTTC.